These 22 T cell receptor beta chains share one sample of origin, sequenced in a study of T cells in Graves' hyperthyroidism and ophthalmopathy. Amplification yielded TCR beta CDR3 regions, with RNA transcripts as the source. Primed by the HTBI set, a first-round RT-PCR was run on the TCR CDR3. Using its own MiXCR run on the multiplex PCR reads, TCRdb lists one record per CDR3 protein. The sample holds 300,000 to 400,000 distinct CDR3 sequences, roughly a fifth seen once. Sequences were obtained from blood. The receptors were gathered from a woman in her forties or fifties with Graves' hyperthyroidism.

The chain uses TRBV10-2 and TRBJ2-1; a possible D gene is TRBD2 (5 bases). The germline V and J ends were trimmed by 2 bases and 9 bases, with 14 bases remaining between them. The CDR3 loop spans 14 amino acids. The germline CDR1 and CDR2 sequences are WSHSY and SAAADI. This CDR3 reads CASSEPTREGEQFF. The CDR3 bases are TGCGCCAGCAGTGAGCCGACACGTGAGGGTGAGCAGTTCTTC.

This clonotype was picked up many times. The rearrangement uses TRBV7-8 and TRBJ2-1; TRBD2 might be the D (7 bases). Trimming pared 1 base from V and 6 bases from J, leaving 19 bases between. The germline V gene encodes CDR1 SGHVS and CDR2 FQNEAQ. The CDR3 covers 17 residues. DNA for the CDR3: TGTGCCAGCAGCTTAGTTGCAGGGGAGGGAAGGGGCAATGAGCAGTTCTTC. Residues: CASSLVAGEGRGNEQFF.

This clonotype was detected only a few times. One end of the junction varies from germline; a read error may be responsible. The chain is built from TRBV6-1 and TRBJ2-5, with 8 nucleotides matching TRBD1. CDR3 length: 15 residues. The germline V gene has CDR1 MNHNS and CDR2 SASEGT. The CDR3 DNA follows: TGTGCTAGCAACCGACAGGGGAGAGTGCAAGAGACCCAGTACTTC. Protein product: CASNRQGRVQETQYF.

In its sample, this clonotype was seen many times. This chain uses TRBV6-1 with TRBJ1-6, with D tentatively TRBD1 (5 bases). Germline V CDR1 and CDR2: MNHNS, SASEGT. CDR3 length equals 13 residues. V was shortened by 6 bases and J by 10 bases, with 13 bases between the two germline ends. The CDR3 loop reads CASRLGGNSPLHF. CDR3 coding DNA: TGTGCCAGCAGATTGGGGGGTAACTCACCCCTCCACTTT.

V usage is TRBV5-6 and J usage is TRBJ2-1; the match to TRBD2 covers 8 bases. The length of the CDR3 is 15 residues. CDR1 and CDR2 from the germline V gene are SGHDT and YYEEEE. V lost 4 bases, J lost 5 bases, and 8 bases stayed unmatched. The CDR3 region is CASSALGGGHNEQFF. The DNA for the CDR3 is TGTGCCAGCAGCGCACTCGGGGGGGGACACAATGAGCAGTTCTTC.

This clonotype was found many times. The J gene is TRBJ2-3, the V gene TRBV11-3; D remains unclear. The CDR3 runs 14 residues. V dropped 5 bases and J dropped 0 bases, with 9 bases sitting between them. Looked up from germline, CDR1 is SGHNT and CDR2 is YENEEA. The CDR3 bases are TGTGCCAGCAGCGAACTAACTAGCACAGATACGCAGTATTTT. It specifies CASSELTSTDTQYF.

The chain employs TRBV7-9 and TRBJ1-4, with D uncertain. V lost 3 bases to trimming and J lost 5 bases, with 16 bases between them. The germline V gene has CDR1 SEHNR and CDR2 FQNEAQ (reference sequence). This CDR3 is 16 amino acids long. The DNA for the CDR3 is TGTGCCAGCAGCTTCTCACAGTTGGACCGGAATGAAAAACTGTTTTTT. This sequence encodes CASSFSQLDRNEKLFF.

At least ten counts were recorded for this clonotype. The chain combines TRBV12-3 or TRBV12-4 with TRBJ2-5; no firm D call. Trimming left V 5 bases short and J 4 bases short, with 8 bases between. The CDR3 is 12 amino acids. CDR3 DNA: TGTGCCAGCAGTGCCACTCCAGAGACCCAGTACTTC. Translation gives CASSATPETQYF.

This clonotype was observed many times. The chain employs TRBV3-1 and TRBJ2-3; TRBD2 matches 7 bases. V shed 1 base, J shed 0 bases, and the junction held 7 bases outside the gene matches. This CDR3 is 17 amino acids long. Germline values: CDR1 LGHDT, CDR2 YNNKEL (reference sequence). The CDR3 bases are TGTGCCAGCAGCCAAGGGCCCAGCGGGACTAGCACAGATACGCAGTATTTT. Protein: CASSQGPSGTSTDTQYF.

This clonotype has ten or more counts. The chain has TRBV20-1 and TRBJ2-3; 13 bases map to TRBD2. J gave up 1 base and V 6 bases, and 7 bases lay outside the gene matches. CDR3 size: 16 residues. Germline loops: CDR1 DFQATT, CDR2 SNEGSKA (reference sequence). The CDR3 DNA follows: TGCAGTGCCTCGACTAGCGGGAGGAGGGGCACAGATACGCAGTATTTT. It encodes CSASTSGRRGTDTQYF.

The chain employs TRBV6-5 and TRBJ2-5; D remains unclear. The CDR3 is made up of 13 amino acids. Germline values: CDR1 MNHEY, CDR2 SVGAGI. The V gene lost 2 bases and the J gene lost 3 bases, with 7 bases spanning the gap. The CDR3: CASSYEPEETQYF. CDR3 bases: TGTGCCAGCAGTTACGAGCCCGAAGAGACCCAGTACTTC.

This clonotype was counted many times. This chain uses TRBV27 with TRBJ1-2, with TRBD1 matching over 7 bases. Looked up from germline, CDR1 is MNHEY and CDR2 is SMNVEV (reference sequence). The CDR3 totals 17 residues. V lost 5 bases and J lost 2; bases outside the gene matches: 14. This CDR3 reads CASSRPLGDRDNYGYTF. The CDR3 DNA is TGTGCCAGCAGTCGCCCCCTTGGCGACAGGGACAACTATGGCTACACCTTC.

The sample holds many counts of this clonotype. The V gene is TRBV3-1, the J gene TRBJ2-7; D gene unclear. The V and J ends lost 5 bases and 4 bases respectively, with 12 bases between them. Germline CDR1 is LGHDT and CDR2 is YNNKEL (reference sequence). The CDR3 has 13 amino acids. The CDR3 DNA follows: TGTGCCAGCAGCTATAATTATAATTACGAGCAGTACTTC. Its protein is CASSYNYNYEQYF.

For this clonotype: At one end, the junction sequence differs from germline, possibly due to a read error. The rearrangement joins TRBV20-1 to TRBJ1-5, with 7 bases aligning to TRBD1. Germline values: CDR1 DFQATT, CDR2 SNEGSKA (reference sequence). This CDR3 has 14 residues. CDR3 amino acids: CSASDRNSNRPQHF. CDR3 sequence (DNA): TGCAGTGCTTCGGACAGGAATAGCAATCGGCCCCAGCATTTT.

The chain joins TRBV11-2 to TRBJ2-5; 9 bases match TRBD2. The CDR3 totals 14 residues. Germline V gene lookup returns CDR1 SGHAT and CDR2 FQNNGV. Unmatched junction bases numbered 9, after V lost 6 bases and J lost 7 bases. Written as DNA, the CDR3 is TGTGCCAGCAGAGGCGGGAGGGGGGCTTGGACCCAGTACTTC. This gives the protein CASRGGRGAWTQYF.

The V gene is TRBV11-3, the J gene TRBJ1-2; D is possibly TRBD1 (5 bases). Germline V gene sequence: CDR1 SGHNT, CDR2 YENEEA. V was cut by 5 bases and J by 0 bases, with 19 bases left in between. The CDR3 totals 17 residues. The CDR3 DNA follows: TGTGCCAGCAGCCCCCAGACCACAGGCGCCGCTAACTATGGCTACACCTTC. Protein: CASSPQTTGAANYGYTF.

This clonotype occurred a few times. The CDR3 DNA reads TGTGCCAGCAGCGCCTTGTTCCCAGGGTTGACTGAAGCTTTCTTT. Protein sequence: CASSALFPGLTEAFF. The chain couples TRBV3-1 to TRBJ1-1; perhaps TRBD1 as D (5 bases). This CDR3 contains 15 residues. The germline V gene has CDR1 LGHDT and CDR2 YNNKEL (reference sequence). V gave up 5 bases and J gave up 5 bases, with 18 bases separating them.

The chain has TRBV20-1 and TRBJ1-2; D may be TRBD1 (6 bases). The CDR3 sequence is 12 residues long. Germline V gene data show CDR1 as DFQATT and CDR2 as SNEGSKA (reference sequence). V was shortened by 6 bases and J by 8 bases, with 16 bases between the two germline ends. The CDR3 spells CSAWGGQGGYTF. CDR3 sequence (DNA): TGCAGTGCCTGGGGGGGGCAAGGCGGCTACACCTTC.

This clonotype has only a few counts. The V call is TRBV12-3 or TRBV12-4, the J call TRBJ1-3; D call uncertain. The V and J ends lost 3 bases and 0 bases respectively, with 9 bases between them. The CDR3 has 15 amino acids. The DNA for the CDR3 is TGTGCCAGCAGTTTTGGCACAGCCTCTGGAAACACCATATATTTT. This encodes CASSFGTASGNTIYF.

This clonotype was seen repeatedly, ten times or more. V is TRBV6-1 and J is TRBJ2-5; perhaps TRBD2 as D (5 bases). Between the trimmed V and J ends, which lost 4 bases and 13 bases, there was a span of 25 bases. CDR3 length: 15 residues. Germline CDR1 reads MNHNS; CDR2 reads SASEGT. CDR3 sequence (DNA): TGTGCCAGCAGTGGACCTGGGGAGACCCCTTTTGATCGGTACTTC. Translated, it gives CASSGPGETPFDRYF.

The V and J genes are TRBV20-1 and TRBJ2-7; D possibly uses TRBD1 or TRBD2 (5 bases each). Germline values: CDR1 DFQATT, CDR2 SNEGSKA (reference sequence). Trimming took off 0 bases at V and 6 bases at J, with 27 bases between the two ends. The CDR3 length is 18 residues. The CDR3: CSARDPRTAGDGTPEQYF. The CDR3 nucleotides read TGCAGTGCTAGAGACCCGAGGACGGCTGGAGATGGGACCCCCGAGCAGTACTTC.

In its sample, this clonotype was seen many times. The chain has TRBV2 and TRBJ2-2; 7 bases map to TRBD1. The length of the CDR3 is 14 residues. V trimming: 6 bases; J trimming: 5 bases; junction bases outside the gene matches: 6. The germline gives CDR1 SNHLY, CDR2 FYNNEI. The CDR3 loop is CASRPMTGTGELFF. The CDR3 DNA reads TGTGCCAGCAGACCGATGACAGGGACCGGGGAGCTGTTTTTT.